One and the same sample provided the 11 T cell receptor beta chains below, sequenced in a study of cytomegalovirus exposure and HLA in healthy donors. The PCR made use of 60 Vbeta and 13 Jbeta primers. Clones were sequenced by immunoSEQ multiplex PCR, and TCRdb holds only the in-frame ones, with some missing. The table records under 200,000 clones, over 75% of them present only once. The sequenced material came from PBMCs. All receptors derive from a man aged 35 to 55 in good health and CMV-seronegative.

The chain recombines TRBV7-9 with TRBJ1-4; D is possibly TRBD1 (5 bases). The V gene's germline CDR1 is SEHNR and CDR2 FQNEAQ (reference sequence). The CDR3 has 14 amino acids. Trimming removed 4 bases at V and 8 bases at J, with 14 bases between. The CDR3 here is CASSSSGGREKLFF. Here the CDR3 DNA reads TGTGCCAGCAGCTCCAGCGGGGGTCGCGAAAAACTGTTTTTT.

This clone was seen more than once but under ten times. The chain couples TRBV5-4 to TRBJ2-5; possible D gene TRBD1, 6 bases. Deletions cut 2 bases from V and 0 bases from J, with 14 bases between. Germline-derived CDR1 and CDR2 are SGHNT and YYREEE (reference sequence). The CDR3 extends over 16 amino acids. The CDR3 DNA is TGTGCCAGCAGCTTCCCCGGGACACTGTACCAAGAGACCCAGTACTTC. Amino acid sequence: CASSFPGTLYQETQYF.

The CDR3: CASSDQVSGGAREQFF. Written as DNA, the CDR3 is TGTGCCAGCAGTGACCAAGTCAGCGGGGGGGCCCGGGAGCAGTTCTTC. The rearrangement joins TRBV6-4 to TRBJ2-1; 10 bases fit TRBD2. Germline V lookup: CDR1 MRHNA, CDR2 SNTAGT. The J segment lost 10 bases and the V segment lost 2 bases, leaving 11 bases of the junction unmatched. The CDR3 is 16 amino acids.

The chain is built from TRBV2 and TRBJ2-2; TRBD2 might be the D (5 bases). Germline V gene data show CDR1 as SNHLY and CDR2 as FYNNEI. V lost 7 bases and J lost 0, with 9 bases in between. CDR3 length equals 14 residues. CDR3: CASTPGSNTGELFF. The CDR3 nucleotides are TGTGCCAGCACCCCGGGATCGAACACCGGGGAGCTGTTTTTT.

CDR3 sequence reads: CSVEFGLAENEQFF. Written as DNA, the CDR3 is TGCAGCGTTGAATTCGGGCTAGCGGAGAATGAGCAGTTCTTC. V and J are TRBV29-1 and TRBJ2-1; 7 bases align to TRBD2. V shed 2 bases and J 7 bases; nucleotides not matched to a gene: 8. There are 14 residues in the CDR3. Looked up from germline, CDR1 is SQVTM and CDR2 is ANQGSEA.

The chain recombines TRBV19 with TRBJ2-1, with TRBD2 identical over 11 bases. The V gene's germline CDR1 is LNHDA and CDR2 SQIVND (reference sequence). The CDR3 runs 14 residues. V lost 6 bases, J lost 10 bases, and 8 bases stayed unmatched. This CDR3 is CASSIIAGGREQFF. CDR3 DNA: TGTGCCAGTAGCATTATAGCGGGGGGGCGGGAGCAGTTCTTC.

This chain joins TRBV2 and TRBJ1-3; no reliable D call. The CDR3 has 18 residues. From germline, CDR1 is SNHLY and CDR2 FYNNEI. The V and J ends lost 4 bases and 0 bases respectively, with 19 bases between them. The CDR3 coding sequence is TGTGCCAGCAGTGTTAGGGAGAAACCTCTGAGCTCTGGAAACACCATATATTTT. The encoded protein is CASSVREKPLSSGNTIYF.

The rearrangement joins TRBV11-2 to TRBJ2-7, with 8 bases lining up with TRBD1. The V gene end was trimmed by 0 bases and the J gene end by 4 bases; junction bases not matched to a gene: 5. Looked up from germline, CDR1 is SGHAT and CDR2 is FQNNGV. The CDR3 contains 15 residues. The CDR3 here is CASSLDRGLLYEQYF. CDR3 nucleotide sequence: TGTGCCAGCAGCTTAGACAGGGGGCTACTATACGAGCAGTACTTC. Based on the CDR3 plus reference TRBV11-2 and TRBJ2-7, the full variable domain is EAGVAQSPRYKIIEKRQSVAFWCNPISGHATLYWYQQILGQGPKLLIQFQNNGVVDDSQLPKDRFSAERLKGVDSTLKIQPAKLEDSAVYLCASSLDRGLLYEQYFGPGTRLTVT.

This sequence joins TRBV7-8 and TRBJ1-3, with 10 positions matching TRBD1. The J segment lost 2 bases and the V segment lost 6 bases, leaving 4 bases of the junction unmatched. The CDR3 totals 15 residues. Per germline, CDR1 SGHVS and CDR2 FQNEAQ. DNA for the CDR3: TGTGCCAGCAGACCCGGGACAGGGGCTGGAAACACCATATATTTT. Translated: CASRPGTGAGNTIYF.

The chain joins TRBV6-5 to TRBJ1-1; D remains ambiguous. The CDR3 contains 15 residues. In germline, CDR1 is MNHEY, CDR2 SVGAGI. V was cut by 2 bases and J by 1 base, with 11 bases left in between. CDR3 sequence reads: CASSYTPPGNTEAFF. CDR3 DNA sequence: TGTGCCAGCAGTTACACACCTCCAGGGAACACTGAAGCTTTCTTT.

This chain uses TRBV18 with TRBJ1-1, with TRBD1 identical over 11 bases. Germline-derived CDR1 and CDR2 are KGHSH and LQKENI. The V and J ends lost 3 bases and 0 bases, in that order; junction bases with no gene match: 3. The CDR3 spans 16 residues. This CDR3 reads CASSPRTGGLNTEAFF. CDR3 coding DNA: TGTGCCAGCTCACCGAGGACAGGGGGCTTGAACACTGAAGCTTTCTTT. The full variable domain, with the rest looked up from reference TRBV18 and TRBJ1-1, is NAGVMQNPRHLVRRRGQEARLRCSPMKGHSHVYWYRQLPEEGLKFMVYLQKENIIDESGMPKERFSAEFPKEGPSILRIQQVVRGDSAAYFCASSPRTGGLNTEAFFGQGTRLTVV.